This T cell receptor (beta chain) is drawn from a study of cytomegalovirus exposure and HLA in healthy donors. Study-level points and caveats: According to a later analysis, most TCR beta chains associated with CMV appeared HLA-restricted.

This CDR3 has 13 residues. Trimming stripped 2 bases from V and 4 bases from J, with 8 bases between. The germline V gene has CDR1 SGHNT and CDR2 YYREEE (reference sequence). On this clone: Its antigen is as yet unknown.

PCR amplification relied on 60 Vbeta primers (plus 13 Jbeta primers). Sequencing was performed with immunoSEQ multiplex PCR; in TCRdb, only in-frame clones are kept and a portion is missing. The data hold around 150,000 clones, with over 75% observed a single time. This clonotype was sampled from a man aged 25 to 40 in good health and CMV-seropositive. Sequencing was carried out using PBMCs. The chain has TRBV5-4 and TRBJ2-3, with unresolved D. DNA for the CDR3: TGTGCCAGCAGCTTTCCGTCAGCAGATACGCAGTATTTT. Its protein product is CASSFPSADTQYF.